Listed below are T cell receptor beta chains from one sample, sequenced in a study of T cell responses to AZD1222 COVID-19 vaccine. TCRdb keeps only in-frame clones here, not all; method: immunoSEQ multiplex PCR. The sample consists of roughly 190,000 clones, approximately 93% of them appearing once. Sequences were derived from peripheral blood, sampled 28 days after the second AZD1222 dose. All receptors come from an adult who received the AZD1222 COVID-19 vaccine. The conserved cysteine and the conserved F or W are not part of the CDR3 here.

v_call	j_call	cdr3_aa
TRBV14	TRBJ1-2	ASSQEGAAGYGYT
TRBV3-1/TRBV3-2	TRBJ1-1	ASSLYVTGTAEAF
TRBV4-3	TRBJ2-3	ASSQDASGGLDTQY
TRBV7-2	TRBJ1-2	ASSLTQTANYGYT
TRBV7-3	TRBJ2-5	ASSFSGYETQY
TRBV7-2	TRBJ1-1	ASSTYRDRGGNTEAF
TRBV2	TRBJ1-2	ARRLPGGVGGYT
TRBV4-2	TRBJ2-7	ASSQGVRSKGQY
TRBV30	TRBJ1-2	AWRGQSVYGYT
TRBV28	TRBJ1-2	ASRGRREHGYT
TRBV29-1	TRBJ1-1	SAILDTEAF
TRBV5-4	TRBJ1-4	ASSHDRVNEKLF
TRBV6-2/TRBV6-3	TRBJ1-6	ASSQDVVSSPLH
TRBV11-3	TRBJ2-1	ASSRGGNEQF
TRBV19	TRBJ1-5	ASSSLGTDNQPQH
TRBV14	TRBJ2-7	ASSQDRLTYEQY
TRBV19	TRBJ2-5	ASSLRTGRGTQY
TRBV7-3	TRBJ1-3	ASSLTGARNTIY
TRBV6-5	TRBJ2-3	ASSPVGTSTDTQY
TRBV19	TRBJ2-7	ASTHRAGSSYEQY
TRBV5-1	TRBJ2-5	ASRWTWGAETQY
TRBV3-1/TRBV3-2	TRBJ1-2	ASSPTPNYGYT
TRBV4-2	TRBJ2-1	ASSHPDRTEQF
TRBV4-2	TRBJ2-7	ASSQAGTADSYEQY
TRBV15	TRBJ2-2	ATSRDPTSGRRGGELF
TRBV18	TRBJ2-4	ASSPEIAKNIQY
TRBV29-1	TRBJ1-1	SVEGGWGTEAF
TRBV20-1	TRBJ2-3	SASRSRDPTDTQY
TRBV6-4	TRBJ2-1	ASSIAGGDNEQF
TRBV9	TRBJ2-5	ASSLGGVKWETQY
TRBV15	TRBJ2-5	ATSRGIRDRGIRETQY
TRBV6-2/TRBV6-3	TRBJ2-1	ASSGLLAGVNEQF
TRBV2	TRBJ1-2	ASSLTRDNENYGYT
TRBV5-1	TRBJ1-1	ASSLTGVNTEAF
TRBV4-3	TRBJ1-5	ASSQDRVSGNQPQH
TRBV11-2	TRBJ2-3	ASSLTVPSTDTQY
TRBV9	TRBJ1-2	ASRGTARYGYT
TRBV4-1	TRBJ2-1	ASSQDSYSYNEQF
TRBV5-1	TRBJ2-5	ASSISQGEETQY
TRBV6-2/TRBV6-3	TRBJ1-4	ASSLVSNEKLF
TRBV7-9	TRBJ1-1	ASSFLGHVNTEAF